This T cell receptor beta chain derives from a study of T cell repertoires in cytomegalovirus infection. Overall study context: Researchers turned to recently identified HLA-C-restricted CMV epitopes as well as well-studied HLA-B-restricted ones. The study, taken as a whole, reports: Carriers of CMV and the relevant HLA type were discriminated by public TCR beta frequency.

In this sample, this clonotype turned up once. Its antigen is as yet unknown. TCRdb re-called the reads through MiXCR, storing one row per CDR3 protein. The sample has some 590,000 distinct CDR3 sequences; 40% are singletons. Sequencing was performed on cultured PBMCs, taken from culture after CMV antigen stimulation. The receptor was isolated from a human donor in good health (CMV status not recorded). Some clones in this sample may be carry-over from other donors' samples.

CDR3 loop: CAISVTGLTYNEQFF. The CDR3 DNA is TGTGCCATCAGTGTAACGGGCCTTACCTACAATGAGCAGTTCTTC. The rearrangement joins TRBV10-3 to TRBJ2-1, with D uncertain. Germline V gene data show CDR1 as ENHRY and CDR2 as SYGVKD. Trimming cost V 4 bases and J 2 bases, with 12 bases left between them. The CDR3 runs 15 residues.